This record concerns one T cell receptor (beta chain) sequence. The antigen this receptor binds is unknown. No per-base quality is available; no much larger clone lies one base away. Looking up the germline V gene (reference sequence) yields CDR1 SEHNR and CDR2 FQNEAQ. Trimming removed 2 bases from V and 4 bases from J, leaving 11 bases between the germline ends. The CDR3 starts with the cysteine, ends with the phenylalanine, and has 14 residues. The only DNA kept is the CDR3, 42 bases in frame from the first base. This record comes from a study of cytomegalovirus exposure and HLA in healthy donors (dated by TCRdb to about 2017). Context from the whole study: In an earlier analysis of 587 of the donors, 276 Gb of sequence data and 90 million to 130 million unique TCR beta sequences from roughly 180 million T cells were reported. An early release covering 500 to 750 HLA-typed donors comprised roughly 300 gigabases of sequencing data and some 79 million unique TCR sequences. The genetic ancestry cluster associated with self-reported Caucasian donors included over 80% of the roughly 400 genotyped donors. The aim of the study was to test whether cataloging public T cell receptors could identify signatures of past pathogen exposure. The study profiled the T cell repertoires of 500 to 800 subjects by immunosequencing and related them to cytomegalovirus serostatus. Along with the approximately 600-subject first cohort, a separate validation cohort of over a hundred different subjects was used. High-throughput TCR immunosequencing, statistical association of individual TCRs with disease status, and machine learning were combined to predict cytomegalovirus infection status. A later analysis re-analyzed previously published TCR beta repertoires from approximately 700 donors and added high-resolution HLA genotyping to study TCR occurrence patterns. Rather than drawing on any new phenotypic data, the later analysis identified candidate immune exposures from TCR beta sequences and the way those sequences occurred across donors. To decide whether each TCR beta V gene segment behaved as functional or pseudogenic, an earlier analysis of fewer than 750 of the donors relied on high-throughput TCR beta sequencing. Donor age, sex, ethnicity and CMV serostatus were compiled alongside the repertoire data. In a later genetic analysis, genome-wide SNP genotypes for about three fifths of the 666 donors were used, and that subset was treated as a discovery cohort. Every repertoire in the discovery cohort had been generated on one and the same sequencing platform. HLA typing covered class I and class II loci at four-digit resolution. Typing coverage differed by locus: A, B, C, DRB1 and DQB1 were typed in roughly 620-630 donors, DQA1 in about 500, DPA1 in 600 to 610, and DPB1 in 400 to 480. Four to six DR-DQ haplotypes were handled as single units for association and clustering, since linkage in the cohort was strong. Across approximately 400 genotyped donors of the cohort, an average of approximately 220,000 unique TCR beta nucleotide sequences per donor were sequenced, and 15% to 20% of those sequences were non-productive. What the study reported, not specific to this receptor: Because some donors lacked HLA typing at each locus, the association tests relied only on the typed subset. A further reported finding was that TCR beta sequences accurately predicted the HLA-A and HLA-B alleles for most subjects in the first cohort. For the cohort, immune exposure information was limited to CMV serostatus. A later analysis associated 15,000 to 20,000 TCR beta sequences with specific HLA alleles at a false discovery rate of 0.05. In a later genetic analysis, fewer N-insertions in productive TCRs were reported among donors in an Asian-associated ancestry cluster than the roughly 640-donor mean. The study listed 150 to 200 TCR beta chains as associated with cytomegalovirus. A later analysis found that most CMV-associated TCR beta chains appeared HLA-restricted, with HLA associations seemingly driven largely by CMV exposure. When HLA alleles, especially DR and DQ, strongly co-occurred, TCR associations were difficult to assign to individual alleles. In vitro tests confirmed that a few of the cytomegalovirus-associated TCR beta chains recognize cytomegalovirus antigens. Several of the top co-occurrence clusters appeared to be linked to parvovirus B19, influenza, CMV and Epstein-Barr virus, according to a later analysis. In an earlier analysis of some 540 of the donors, most TCR beta V segments appeared in productive rearrangements about 90% or about 30% of the time, broadly matching IMGT annotations. In a later analysis, HLA-associated TCR beta chains were found to be more clonally expanded and to have lower generation probabilities than equally common non-associated chains. Because counts were too low, 15 or so rarely observed V segments, including chromosome 9 orphons, were excluded from the earlier analysis of fewer than 650 of the donors. Across donors, most TCR sequences were observed very rarely, whereas some public TCRs were present in many individuals. A cluster of highly shared sequence variants was judged likely to represent a technical artifact of the sequencing pipeline. In a later genetic analysis, a missense DCLRE1C variant was associated with V-gene and J-gene trimming of TCR beta chains, and the association was replicated in an independent cohort. It was suggested by the authors that the approach could potentially be generalized to other disease states and immunological phenotypes. Some IMGT-functional V segments, including TRBV6-2 and TRBV6-3, could not be distinguished by the 87-base-pair reads and were therefore excluded. Only TCR beta chains were sequenced in this cohort, and the absence of alpha or paired-chain data limited detectable features. In a later analysis, the rate of TCR association differed among HLA loci, with DRB1 alleles having the most associated TCRs and HLA-C alleles having the fewest. In both the original and validation cohorts, the classifier was reported to diagnose cytomegalovirus status with high specificity and sensitivity. Correlated functional status among segregating V segments might reflect linkage disequilibrium, but an unknown experimental factor could not be ruled out. Roughly uniform sequencing depth across donors was assumed in presence/absence analyses, although this assumption may not hold.

The cohort consisted of 600 to 700 healthy bone marrow donors. At the time of sampling, all cohort members were nominally healthy, though unrecorded immune exposures were likely present. The donor tested CMV seropositive, placing the donor among the 310 or so seropositive members of the cohort. Every donor gave a peripheral blood sample, and the peripheral blood mononuclear cells from that sample were used for TCR beta sequencing. Genomic DNA extraction from the blood cell samples was performed with the Qiagen DNeasy Blood Extraction Kit. Receptor amplification or capture employed the immunoSEQ multiplex PCR assay. A mixture of 60 forward primers for TCR Vbeta segments and 13 reverse primers for TCR Jbeta segments was used in the multiplex PCR. A multiplex PCR assay on genomic DNA amplified the CDR3 region of rearranged TCR beta genes. The amplified TCR beta libraries were sequenced on the Illumina HiSeq System as 87-base-pair reads. As for the original processing: In a later analysis, about 80 million unique TCR beta chains were counted across the approximately 670 repertoires, and approximately 11 million of these chains were shared by at least two donors. Raw reads were error-corrected and collapsed into unique sequences with a nearest-neighbor algorithm that merged closely related sequences to remove PCR and sequencing errors. To assign V, D and J gene segments, CDR3 sequences were aligned to IMGT reference sequences. Each retained sequence needed at least a six-nucleotide match to both a V gene segment and a J gene segment. A rearrangement counted as productive if the CDR3 had no stop codons and remained in frame with V and J, and every other rearrangement counted as non-productive. CDR3 was defined according to IMGT convention as the region running from the second conserved V-encoded cysteine to the conserved J-encoded phenylalanine. In an earlier analysis of around 600 of the donors, sequences lacking an unambiguous match to a single V gene segment were excluded. An earlier analysis of over 450 of the donors classified V segments as functional when productive rearrangements were above 56.7% and as segregating when the standard deviation between donors was above 5%. A statistical classification framework was developed to diagnose cytomegalovirus status using the catalog of TCR beta chain sequences. In a later analysis, V and J genes were assigned by comparing TCR nucleotide sequences against IMGT/GENE-DB human TR gene sequences. Using the TCRdist pipeline, a later analysis assigned CDR3 sequences along with most-parsimonious VDJ recombination scenarios. In a later analysis, each TCR beta chain was defined by its CDR3 amino acid sequence together with its V-gene family, and reads without a unique V-gene family were excluded. To address suspected cross-contamination and a sequencing artifact, a later analysis removed roughly 580 highly shared, low-generation-probability nucleotide sequences. In a later analysis, a clonal expansion index for each public chain was calculated from normalized within-repertoire ranks of inferred template counts. A later analysis computed generation probabilities with a VDJ recombination model fitted to out-of-frame rearrangements, and checked the results against IGoR. Hypergeometric tests were used in a later analysis to score TCR-TCR, TCR-HLA and TCR-CMV co-occurrence, with a repertoire-size bias correction applied to the TCR pairs. False discovery rates were estimated in a later analysis by permuting HLA or CMV assignments 20 times. A later analysis grouped co-occurring TCRs with DBSCAN, adding TCRdist sequence similarity when clustering within HLA-allele-positive subsets. For co-occurrence clustering, repertoires with fewer than 30,000 or more than 120,000 public chains were excluded, along with 5 or 6 repertoires with anomalous nucleotide sharing. What TCRdb holds here is the immuneACCESS table cut down to in-frame rearrangements. Part of the clones is not present; checked against another copy, under half of the missing clones reflect an unresolved V gene, and the others are unexplained. Clonal size and the V and J genes are those of that table, whereas D and trimming came from the DNA. Here the sample has approximately 120,000 clones; approximately 70% occur a single time. The ten most abundant clones make up roughly 5.9% of the sample.

The clonotype was recovered from a woman in her 70s in good health and CMV-seropositive. The rearrangement joined TRBV7-9 to TRBJ1-2, with no confidently assigned D gene. What was sequenced was PBMCs. The CDR3 in this case is CASSLTRGTYGYTF. In nucleotides, the sequence is TGTGCCAGCAGCTTAACGCGGGGAACCTATGGCTACACCTTC.